The table lists the clone carrying this TCR beta chain with many counts. The data belong to a study of molecular identifiers for immune sequencing clone quantification. TCRdb re-called the PCR reads through MiXCR, storing one row per CDR3 protein. In the table there are about 640,000 distinct CDR3 sequences, about 20% of which are singletons. This CDR3 contains 21 residues. The rearrangement joins TRBV1 to TRBJ2-7; no check of the table's D call, TRBD2, against the DNA was made. TRBV1 corresponds to a pseudogene. Material: naive CD8+ T cells from blood, with Jurkat cell RNA spiked in. Subset: FACS-sorted CD8+CD4-CCR7+CD45RA+ naive T cells. The sequence came from a human donor in good health. Some libraries in this study had Jurkat cell RNA spiked in. CDR3 sequence: CTSSLGVVPKSLAGVFYEQYF. The CDR3 DNA reads TGCACCAGCAGCCTTGGTGTGGTCCCAAAGTCGCTAGCGGGAGTGTTCTACGAGCAGTACTTC.